These T cell receptor beta chains were read from a single sample in a study of cytomegalovirus exposure and HLA in healthy donors. Here immunoSEQ multiplex PCR was the method, and the copy in TCRdb shows in-frame clones only, minus some. The repertoire includes some 140,000 clones, less than 85% of them detected once, and around 10% sits in the top ten. Sequencing used PBMCs. The receptors shown here come from a woman between 50 and 59 years old in good health and CMV-seropositive. Both conserved end residues are part of each CDR3. Each record gives: D gene, V gene, J gene, clone size, CDR3 protein, CDR3 DNA. A D gene is named only where the DNA matches it firmly. Only part of the rows carry a size: once, few, many, or a class if the clone is expanded.

d_call: NA
v_call: TRBV6-5
j_call: TRBJ2-7
clone_size: NA
cdr3_aa: CASSYSSTRWSYEQYF
cdr3_nt: TGTGCCAGCAGTTACTCATCTACTAGGTGGTCCTACGAGCAGTACTTC

d_call: NA
v_call: TRBV14
j_call: TRBJ1-2
clone_size: few
cdr3_aa: CASSLYPGTGIYGYTF
cdr3_nt: TGTGCCAGCAGCCTGTATCCCGGGACTGGAATTTATGGCTACACCTTC

d_call: TRBD1
v_call: TRBV28
j_call: TRBJ2-7
clone_size: NA
cdr3_aa: CASRGPGQATYEQYF
cdr3_nt: TGTGCCAGCAGGGGACCGGGACAGGCCACCTACGAGCAGTACTTC

d_call: NA
v_call: TRBV28
j_call: TRBJ1-6
clone_size: NA
cdr3_aa: CASSPGGGVNSPLHF
cdr3_nt: TGTGCCAGCAGTCCCGGGGGTGGGGTTAATTCACCCCTCCACTTT

d_call: NA
v_call: TRBV7-9
j_call: TRBJ1-5
clone_size: once
cdr3_aa: CASSPPGNQPQHF
cdr3_nt: TGTGCCAGCAGCCCACCGGGGAATCAGCCCCAGCATTTT

d_call: NA
v_call: TRBV6-5
j_call: TRBJ2-5
clone_size: NA
cdr3_aa: CASTLGPARGETQYF
cdr3_nt: TGTGCCAGCACTTTAGGACCCGCACGAGGGGAGACCCAGTACTTC

d_call: TRBD2
v_call: TRBV7-8
j_call: TRBJ2-5
clone_size: NA
cdr3_aa: CASSSTTSGGGETQYF
cdr3_nt: TGTGCCAGCAGCTCAACAACTAGCGGGGGGGGTGAGACCCAGTACTTC

d_call: NA
v_call: TRBV19
j_call: TRBJ1-2
clone_size: NA
cdr3_aa: CASSYSRGYTF
cdr3_nt: TGTGCCAGTAGCTACTCGCGGGGCTACACCTTC

d_call: NA
v_call: TRBV6-5
j_call: TRBJ1-2
clone_size: NA
cdr3_aa: CASSYSLSRAEYGYTF
cdr3_nt: TGTGCCAGCAGTTACTCGTTGAGCAGGGCGGAATATGGCTACACCTTC

d_call: NA
v_call: TRBV7-9
j_call: TRBJ2-3
clone_size: NA
cdr3_aa: CASSLDDRGTDTQYF
cdr3_nt: TGTGCCAGCAGCCTCGACGACCGGGGAACAGATACGCAGTATTTT

d_call: TRBD1
v_call: TRBV7-8
j_call: TRBJ2-1
clone_size: few
cdr3_aa: CASSRDRGNEQFF
cdr3_nt: TGTGCCAGCAGCCGGGACAGGGGCAATGAGCAGTTCTTC

d_call: NA
v_call: TRBV5-1
j_call: TRBJ2-2
clone_size: NA
cdr3_aa: CASSLNTGELFF
cdr3_nt: TGCGCCAGCAGCCTGAACACCGGGGAGCTGTTTTTT

d_call: TRBD1
v_call: TRBV5-5
j_call: TRBJ1-6
clone_size: NA
cdr3_aa: CASSLRTGNSPLHF
cdr3_nt: TGTGCCAGCAGCTTGCGGACAGGGAATTCACCCCTCCACTTT

d_call: TRBD2
v_call: TRBV7-9
j_call: TRBJ2-7
clone_size: once
cdr3_aa: CASVPSGGSYEQYF
cdr3_nt: TGTGCCAGCGTCCCTAGCGGGGGGTCCTACGAGCAGTACTTC

d_call: NA
v_call: TRBV29-1
j_call: TRBJ1-1
clone_size: NA
cdr3_aa: CSVAVNTEAFF
cdr3_nt: TGCAGCGTTGCGGTTAACACTGAAGCTTTCTTT

d_call: NA
v_call: TRBV2
j_call: TRBJ2-5
clone_size: NA
cdr3_aa: CASSLNTETQYF
cdr3_nt: TGTGCCAGCAGTCTGAACACAGAGACCCAGTACTTC

d_call: NA
v_call: TRBV7-2
j_call: TRBJ1-1
clone_size: NA
cdr3_aa: CASSSLTLNTEAFF
cdr3_nt: TGTGCCAGCAGCTCCTTGACACTGAACACTGAAGCTTTCTTT

d_call: TRBD1
v_call: TRBV5-1
j_call: TRBJ1-2
clone_size: NA
cdr3_aa: CASSLEGTGGGYGYTF
cdr3_nt: TGCGCCAGCAGCTTGGAAGGGACAGGGGGCGGCTATGGCTACACCTTC

d_call: NA
v_call: TRBV7-2
j_call: TRBJ1-2
clone_size: NA
cdr3_aa: CASSLVGGNAALDGYTF
cdr3_nt: TGTGCCAGCAGCTTAGTGGGGGGAAACGCGGCACTCGATGGCTACACCTTC

d_call: NA
v_call: TRBV5-1
j_call: TRBJ1-3
clone_size: NA
cdr3_aa: CASSLQGSGNTIYF
cdr3_nt: TGCGCCAGCAGCTTGCAGGGGAGCGGAAACACCATATATTTT

d_call: TRBD1
v_call: TRBV5-1
j_call: TRBJ1-4
clone_size: NA
cdr3_aa: CASRDRGSLNEKLFF
cdr3_nt: TGCGCCAGCAGGGACAGGGGCAGTCTTAATGAAAAACTGTTTTTT

d_call: TRBD1
v_call: TRBV7-3
j_call: TRBJ2-1
clone_size: few
cdr3_aa: CASSSAGGAYNEQFF
cdr3_nt: TGTGCCAGCAGCTCGGCAGGGGGCGCCTACAATGAGCAGTTCTTC

d_call: NA
v_call: TRBV5-4
j_call: TRBJ2-5
clone_size: once
cdr3_aa: CASTPGASFLPGGPQTQYF
cdr3_nt: TGTGCCAGCACCCCAGGCGCATCGTTCCTGCCGGGGGGCCCCCAGACCCAGTACTTC

d_call: TRBD1
v_call: TRBV5-1
j_call: TRBJ1-5
clone_size: NA
cdr3_aa: CASSRGGGGNQPQHF
cdr3_nt: TGCGCCAGCAGCAGAGGGGGCGGAGGGAATCAGCCCCAGCATTTT

d_call: TRBD1
v_call: TRBV11-2
j_call: TRBJ1-4
clone_size: NA
cdr3_aa: CASSFRQGKEKLFF
cdr3_nt: TGTGCCAGCAGCTTTCGACAGGGCAAGGAAAAACTGTTTTTT

d_call: NA
v_call: TRBV5-1
j_call: TRBJ2-7
clone_size: NA
cdr3_aa: CASSSQAYEQYF
cdr3_nt: TGCGCCAGCAGCTCCCAGGCCTACGAGCAGTACTTC

d_call: TRBD2
v_call: TRBV9
j_call: TRBJ2-1
clone_size: NA
cdr3_aa: CASSVGTSGGSNEQFF
cdr3_nt: TGTGCCAGCAGCGTAGGGACTAGCGGGGGGTCTAATGAGCAGTTCTTC

d_call: NA
v_call: TRBV5-5
j_call: TRBJ2-1
clone_size: NA
cdr3_aa: CASSRDATGWQFF
cdr3_nt: TGTGCCAGCAGCAGGGATGCTACAGGGTGGCAGTTCTTC

d_call: NA
v_call: TRBV30
j_call: TRBJ1-2
clone_size: NA
cdr3_aa: CAWGGTGYDYGYTF
cdr3_nt: TGTGCCTGGGGCGGTACGGGGTACGACTATGGCTACACCTTC

d_call: NA
v_call: TRBV16
j_call: TRBJ2-1
clone_size: NA
cdr3_aa: CASSQRGSSYNEQFF
cdr3_nt: TGTGCCAGCAGCCAACGGGGGAGCTCCTACAATGAGCAGTTCTTC

d_call: NA
v_call: TRBV2
j_call: TRBJ1-6
clone_size: NA
cdr3_aa: CASSFTAFNSPLHF
cdr3_nt: TGTGCCAGCAGTTTTACAGCTTTTAATTCACCCCTCCACTTT

d_call: TRBD2
v_call: TRBV7-9
j_call: TRBJ2-2
clone_size: NA
cdr3_aa: CASRPGLAGGTGELFF
cdr3_nt: TGTGCCAGCAGACCTGGACTAGCGGGGGGCACCGGGGAGCTGTTTTTT

d_call: NA
v_call: TRBV7-9
j_call: TRBJ2-1
clone_size: NA
cdr3_aa: CASSPSGGAYNEQFF
cdr3_nt: TGTGCCAGCAGCCCCTCGGGCGGGGCCTACAATGAGCAGTTCTTC

d_call: TRBD2
v_call: TRBV10-3
j_call: TRBJ2-5
clone_size: NA
cdr3_aa: CAISDRLAGGQETQYF
cdr3_nt: TGTGCCATCAGTGATCGACTAGCGGGGGGGCAGGAGACCCAGTACTTC

d_call: TRBD1
v_call: TRBV6-1
j_call: TRBJ1-6
clone_size: many
cdr3_aa: CASSSGQGASPLHF
cdr3_nt: TGTGCCAGCAGCAGTGGACAGGGGGCTTCACCCCTCCACTTT

d_call: NA
v_call: TRBV5-4
j_call: TRBJ1-1
clone_size: NA
cdr3_aa: CASSHQDSPRAFF
cdr3_nt: TGTGCCAGCAGCCACCAGGACAGTCCCCGAGCTTTCTTT

d_call: TRBD2
v_call: TRBV28
j_call: TRBJ2-1
clone_size: NA
cdr3_aa: CASSGGGWNEQFF
cdr3_nt: TGTGCCAGCAGCGGCGGGGGGTGGAATGAGCAGTTCTTC

d_call: TRBD2
v_call: TRBV5-6
j_call: TRBJ2-7
clone_size: NA
cdr3_aa: CASRLLAGPSYEQYF
cdr3_nt: TGTGCCAGCAGATTACTAGCGGGTCCTTCCTACGAGCAGTACTTC

d_call: TRBD1
v_call: TRBV19
j_call: TRBJ2-5
clone_size: NA
cdr3_aa: CASSIGPRQGVLETQYF
cdr3_nt: TGTGCCAGTAGTATAGGCCCCCGACAGGGGGTCTTGGAGACCCAGTACTTC

d_call: NA
v_call: TRBV28
j_call: TRBJ1-2
clone_size: NA
cdr3_aa: CASSPPQGQGSSYGYTF
cdr3_nt: TGTGCCAGCAGTCCCCCGCAGGGTCAAGGCTCTTCTTATGGCTACACCTTC

d_call: NA
v_call: TRBV12-5
j_call: TRBJ1-3
clone_size: NA
cdr3_aa: CASGLVQGPTVEGNTIYF
cdr3_nt: TGTGCTAGTGGTTTGGTACAGGGACCCACGGTGGAAGGAAACACCATATATTTT

d_call: NA
v_call: TRBV6-6
j_call: TRBJ2-7
clone_size: NA
cdr3_aa: CASAAYYEQYF
cdr3_nt: TGTGCCAGCGCGGCATACTACGAGCAGTACTTC

d_call: TRBD1
v_call: TRBV5-1
j_call: TRBJ2-7
clone_size: many
cdr3_aa: CASSSGTGDEQYF
cdr3_nt: TGCGCCAGCAGCTCCGGGACAGGGGACGAGCAGTACTTC

d_call: NA
v_call: TRBV7-2
j_call: TRBJ2-3
clone_size: NA
cdr3_aa: CASSFIGADTQYF
cdr3_nt: TGTGCCAGCAGCTTTATAGGAGCAGATACGCAGTATTTT

d_call: NA
v_call: TRBV6-1
j_call: TRBJ1-4
clone_size: few
cdr3_aa: CASKKTLATNEKLFF
cdr3_nt: TGTGCCAGCAAAAAGACATTGGCAACTAATGAAAAACTGTTTTTT

d_call: NA
v_call: TRBV7-9
j_call: TRBJ1-4
clone_size: NA
cdr3_aa: CASSSDKTNEKLFF
cdr3_nt: TGTGCCAGCAGCTCAGACAAAACTAATGAAAAACTGTTTTTT

d_call: NA
v_call: TRBV30
j_call: TRBJ2-1
clone_size: NA
cdr3_aa: CAWSVWREQFF
cdr3_nt: TGTGCCTGGAGTGTATGGCGGGAGCAGTTCTTC

d_call: TRBD2
v_call: TRBV6-5
j_call: TRBJ2-5
clone_size: NA
cdr3_aa: CASSYSRGGETQYF
cdr3_nt: TGTGCCAGCAGTTACTCAAGGGGAGGGGAGACCCAGTACTTC

d_call: NA
v_call: TRBV30
j_call: TRBJ2-7
clone_size: NA
cdr3_aa: CAWSGREEYEQYF
cdr3_nt: TGTGCCTGGAGTGGCAGGGAGGAGTACGAGCAGTACTTC

d_call: TRBD2
v_call: TRBV7-2
j_call: TRBJ2-2
clone_size: NA
cdr3_aa: CASSFLAGVTGELFF
cdr3_nt: TGTGCCAGCAGCTTTCTAGCGGGGGTCACCGGGGAGCTGTTTTTT

d_call: TRBD1
v_call: TRBV6-5
j_call: TRBJ2-3
clone_size: few
cdr3_aa: CASIGTGVTDTQYF
cdr3_nt: TGTGCCAGCATAGGGACAGGGGTCACAGATACGCAGTATTTT